Each of the 3 T cell receptor beta chains below was sequenced from the same sample in a study of CD8+CD57+ T cells in acquired aplastic anemia. Individuals selected for sequencing had exhibited CD8+CD57+ cell expansion on flow cytometry. TCR beta VDJ combinations and CDR3 sequences were profiled from genomic DNA. TCRdb reprocessed the reads with MiXCR, giving one entry per CDR3 protein. This sample has more than 150,000 distinct CDR3 sequences, with almost 50% found just once. Sequencing input: sorted CD4+, CD8+, or CD8+CD57+ T cells (not recorded which) from PBMCs. These receptors all stem from a human donor with aplastic anemia.

This sequence joins TRBV2 and TRBJ1-1; no firm D call. Trimming shortened V by 8 bases and J by 0 bases, and 13 bases separated the two germline ends. Germline CDR1 SNHLY, CDR2 FYNNEI. The CDR3 extends over 14 amino acids. The CDR3 here is CASLIDLMNTEAFF. CDR3 bases: TGTGCCAGCCTCATTGATCTCATGAACACTGAAGCTTTCTTT.

Concerning this clonotype itself: A much larger clone is a single base away; this may be a read error. The rearrangement links TRBV5-1 to TRBJ1-4; TRBD1 aligns across 7 bases. Germline CDR1 and CDR2: SGHRS and YFSETQ. The CDR3 is 15 residues long. Trimming removed 2 bases from V and 7 bases from J; junction bases left unmatched: 8. The CDR3 DNA is TGCGCCAGCAGCTTCAGGACAGGACTAAGTGAAAAACTGTTTTTT. Translating gives CASSFRTGLSEKLFF. Full variable domain (remainder filled in from reference TRBV5-1 and TRBJ1-4): KAGVTQTPRYLIKTRGQQVTLSCSPISGHRSVSWYQQTPGQGLQFLFEYFSETQRNKGNFPGRFSGRQFSNSRSEMNVSTLELGDSALYLCASSFRTGLSEKLFFGSGTQLSVL.

This clonotype came up a few times. The chain has TRBV27 and TRBJ1-2; D might be TRBD1 (5 bases). The CDR3 is 14 amino acids. Trimming stripped 0 bases from V and 4 bases from J, with 9 bases between. Germline V CDR1 and CDR2: MNHEY, SMNVEV (reference sequence). The CDR3 region is CASSLSRGFYGYTF. CDR3 bases: TGTGCCAGCAGTTTATCGAGGGGCTTCTATGGCTACACCTTC.